This is a list of T cell receptor beta chains from one sample in a study of cytomegalovirus exposure and HLA in healthy donors. Some clones are missing from TCRdb's copy, which holds only in-frame ones; the method was immunoSEQ multiplex PCR. This sample yields a few hundred thousand clones, of which approximately 82% are seen a single time; about 9.4% belongs to the top ten. Sequencing was performed on PBMCs. The receptors stem from a woman between 50 and 59 years old in good health and CMV-seropositive. The CDR3 runs from the conserved cysteine through the conserved F or W. D genes are given only for firm matches. A clone size is listed for some rows: how often the clone was seen (once, few, many), or a class if it is expanded.

j_call	d_call	clone_size	v_call	cdr3_aa	cdr3_nt
TRBJ2-5	-	-	TRBV7-3	CASSSLGARETQYF	TGTGCCAGCAGCTCCCTTGGGGCCAGGGAGACCCAGTACTTC
TRBJ1-2	TRBD1	-	TRBV5-4	CASSFAGNRDREGYGYTF	TGTGCCAGCAGCTTCGCTGGAAACCGGGACAGGGAGGGCTATGGCTACACCTTC
TRBJ2-1	-	-	TRBV30	CAWSTLQGGEQFF	TGTGCCTGGAGTACTCTCCAGGGGGGTGAGCAGTTCTTC
TRBJ2-2	-	-	TRBV7-9	CSSSPSGVRGYTGELFF	TGTTCCAGCAGCCCCTCGGGGGTCAGGGGGTACACCGGGGAGCTGTTTTTT
TRBJ2-3	-	-	TRBV4-1	CASSQDPVDTQYF	TGCGCCAGCAGCCAAGACCCCGTAGATACGCAGTATTTT
TRBJ2-7	-	-	TRBV11-2	CASSSGFPSYEQYF	TGTGCCAGCAGCTCGGGATTCCCCTCTTACGAGCAGTACTTC
TRBJ1-6	TRBD1	-	TRBV5-1	CASSWTGGNNSPLHF	TGCGCCAGCAGCTGGACAGGGGGAAATAATTCACCCCTCCACTTT
TRBJ2-7	TRBD2	-	TRBV2	CASRTGLAGGRYEQYF	TGTGCCAGCAGAACCGGACTAGCGGGGGGGCGGTACGAGCAGTACTTC
TRBJ2-5	-	-	TRBV7-2	CASSLVTAQETQYF	TGTGCCAGCAGCTTAGTGACAGCCCAAGAGACCCAGTACTTC
TRBJ2-7	TRBD1	-	TRBV5-4	CASSLEGGAYEQYF	TGTGCCAGCAGCTTGGAAGGGGGCGCGTACGAGCAGTACTTC
TRBJ1-1	TRBD1	-	TRBV20-1	CSGDRRTEAFF	TGCAGCGGGGACAGGCGTACTGAAGCTTTCTTT
TRBJ2-7	-	-	TRBV7-2	CASSSQVNDEQYF	TGTGCCAGCAGCTCTCAGGTTAACGATGAGCAGTACTTC
TRBJ1-2	-	-	TRBV27	CASSPRQHYGYTF	TGTGCCAGCAGCCCCCGACAGCACTATGGCTACACCTTC
TRBJ2-5	TRBD1	few	TRBV5-1	CASSRTSGGPKTQYF	TGCGCCAGCAGCCGGACATCAGGGGGTCCCAAGACCCAGTACTTC
TRBJ1-5	TRBD1	-	TRBV6-5	CASSHAGTVEPQHF	TGTGCCAGCAGTCACGCTGGGACAGTTGAGCCCCAGCATTTT
TRBJ2-7	-	-	TRBV10-3	CAISEATGEQYF	TGTGCCATCAGTGAGGCGACGGGCGAGCAGTACTTC
TRBJ2-5	TRBD1	once	TRBV19	CASSINRGRQQETQYF	TGTGCCAGTAGTATCAACAGGGGGCGGCAACAAGAGACCCAGTACTTC
TRBJ1-5	-	-	TRBV7-2	CASSSGQYSNQPQHF	TGTGCCAGCAGCTCAGGACAATATAGCAATCAGCCCCAGCATTTT
TRBJ1-4	TRBD1	few	TRBV7-9	CASKRGQEEKLFF	TGTGCCAGCAAAAGGGGGCAGGAAGAAAAACTGTTTTTT
TRBJ2-3	-	-	TRBV7-3	CASSQSSGTSTDTQYF	TGTGCCAGCAGCCAATCATCAGGGACTAGCACAGATACGCAGTATTTT
TRBJ2-7	TRBD2	-	TRBV9	CASSAGGLAGYEQYF	TGTGCCAGCAGCGCCGGCGGACTAGCGGGGTACGAGCAGTACTTC
TRBJ1-6	-	-	TRBV28	CASSLPQGSLHF	TGTGCCAGCAGTTTGCCACAGGGTAGCCTCCACTTT
TRBJ1-1	-	few	TRBV5-1	CASSLVHGGNTEAFF	TGCGCCAGCAGCTTGGTCCATGGAGGGAACACTGAAGCTTTCTTT
TRBJ2-2	-	few	TRBV4-2	CASSQRWGDDTGELFF	TGTGCCAGCAGCCAAAGGTGGGGGGATGACACCGGGGAGCTGTTTTTT
TRBJ1-6	-	-	TRBV19	CASSTAGANNSPLHF	TGTGCCAGTAGTACCGCAGGTGCTAATAATTCACCCCTCCACTTT
TRBJ2-2	-	-	TRBV6-1	CASIPLGGSAGELFF	TGTGCCAGCATCCCTCTAGGCGGGTCGGCCGGGGAGCTGTTTTTT
TRBJ1-1	-	-	TRBV9	CASSPRGRGIKAEAFF	TGTGCCAGCAGCCCGAGAGGGAGGGGGATTAAAGCTGAAGCTTTCTTT
TRBJ1-5	-	-	TRBV6-1	CASSARQADQPQHF	TGTGCCAGCAGTGCCCGACAGGCCGATCAGCCCCAGCATTTT